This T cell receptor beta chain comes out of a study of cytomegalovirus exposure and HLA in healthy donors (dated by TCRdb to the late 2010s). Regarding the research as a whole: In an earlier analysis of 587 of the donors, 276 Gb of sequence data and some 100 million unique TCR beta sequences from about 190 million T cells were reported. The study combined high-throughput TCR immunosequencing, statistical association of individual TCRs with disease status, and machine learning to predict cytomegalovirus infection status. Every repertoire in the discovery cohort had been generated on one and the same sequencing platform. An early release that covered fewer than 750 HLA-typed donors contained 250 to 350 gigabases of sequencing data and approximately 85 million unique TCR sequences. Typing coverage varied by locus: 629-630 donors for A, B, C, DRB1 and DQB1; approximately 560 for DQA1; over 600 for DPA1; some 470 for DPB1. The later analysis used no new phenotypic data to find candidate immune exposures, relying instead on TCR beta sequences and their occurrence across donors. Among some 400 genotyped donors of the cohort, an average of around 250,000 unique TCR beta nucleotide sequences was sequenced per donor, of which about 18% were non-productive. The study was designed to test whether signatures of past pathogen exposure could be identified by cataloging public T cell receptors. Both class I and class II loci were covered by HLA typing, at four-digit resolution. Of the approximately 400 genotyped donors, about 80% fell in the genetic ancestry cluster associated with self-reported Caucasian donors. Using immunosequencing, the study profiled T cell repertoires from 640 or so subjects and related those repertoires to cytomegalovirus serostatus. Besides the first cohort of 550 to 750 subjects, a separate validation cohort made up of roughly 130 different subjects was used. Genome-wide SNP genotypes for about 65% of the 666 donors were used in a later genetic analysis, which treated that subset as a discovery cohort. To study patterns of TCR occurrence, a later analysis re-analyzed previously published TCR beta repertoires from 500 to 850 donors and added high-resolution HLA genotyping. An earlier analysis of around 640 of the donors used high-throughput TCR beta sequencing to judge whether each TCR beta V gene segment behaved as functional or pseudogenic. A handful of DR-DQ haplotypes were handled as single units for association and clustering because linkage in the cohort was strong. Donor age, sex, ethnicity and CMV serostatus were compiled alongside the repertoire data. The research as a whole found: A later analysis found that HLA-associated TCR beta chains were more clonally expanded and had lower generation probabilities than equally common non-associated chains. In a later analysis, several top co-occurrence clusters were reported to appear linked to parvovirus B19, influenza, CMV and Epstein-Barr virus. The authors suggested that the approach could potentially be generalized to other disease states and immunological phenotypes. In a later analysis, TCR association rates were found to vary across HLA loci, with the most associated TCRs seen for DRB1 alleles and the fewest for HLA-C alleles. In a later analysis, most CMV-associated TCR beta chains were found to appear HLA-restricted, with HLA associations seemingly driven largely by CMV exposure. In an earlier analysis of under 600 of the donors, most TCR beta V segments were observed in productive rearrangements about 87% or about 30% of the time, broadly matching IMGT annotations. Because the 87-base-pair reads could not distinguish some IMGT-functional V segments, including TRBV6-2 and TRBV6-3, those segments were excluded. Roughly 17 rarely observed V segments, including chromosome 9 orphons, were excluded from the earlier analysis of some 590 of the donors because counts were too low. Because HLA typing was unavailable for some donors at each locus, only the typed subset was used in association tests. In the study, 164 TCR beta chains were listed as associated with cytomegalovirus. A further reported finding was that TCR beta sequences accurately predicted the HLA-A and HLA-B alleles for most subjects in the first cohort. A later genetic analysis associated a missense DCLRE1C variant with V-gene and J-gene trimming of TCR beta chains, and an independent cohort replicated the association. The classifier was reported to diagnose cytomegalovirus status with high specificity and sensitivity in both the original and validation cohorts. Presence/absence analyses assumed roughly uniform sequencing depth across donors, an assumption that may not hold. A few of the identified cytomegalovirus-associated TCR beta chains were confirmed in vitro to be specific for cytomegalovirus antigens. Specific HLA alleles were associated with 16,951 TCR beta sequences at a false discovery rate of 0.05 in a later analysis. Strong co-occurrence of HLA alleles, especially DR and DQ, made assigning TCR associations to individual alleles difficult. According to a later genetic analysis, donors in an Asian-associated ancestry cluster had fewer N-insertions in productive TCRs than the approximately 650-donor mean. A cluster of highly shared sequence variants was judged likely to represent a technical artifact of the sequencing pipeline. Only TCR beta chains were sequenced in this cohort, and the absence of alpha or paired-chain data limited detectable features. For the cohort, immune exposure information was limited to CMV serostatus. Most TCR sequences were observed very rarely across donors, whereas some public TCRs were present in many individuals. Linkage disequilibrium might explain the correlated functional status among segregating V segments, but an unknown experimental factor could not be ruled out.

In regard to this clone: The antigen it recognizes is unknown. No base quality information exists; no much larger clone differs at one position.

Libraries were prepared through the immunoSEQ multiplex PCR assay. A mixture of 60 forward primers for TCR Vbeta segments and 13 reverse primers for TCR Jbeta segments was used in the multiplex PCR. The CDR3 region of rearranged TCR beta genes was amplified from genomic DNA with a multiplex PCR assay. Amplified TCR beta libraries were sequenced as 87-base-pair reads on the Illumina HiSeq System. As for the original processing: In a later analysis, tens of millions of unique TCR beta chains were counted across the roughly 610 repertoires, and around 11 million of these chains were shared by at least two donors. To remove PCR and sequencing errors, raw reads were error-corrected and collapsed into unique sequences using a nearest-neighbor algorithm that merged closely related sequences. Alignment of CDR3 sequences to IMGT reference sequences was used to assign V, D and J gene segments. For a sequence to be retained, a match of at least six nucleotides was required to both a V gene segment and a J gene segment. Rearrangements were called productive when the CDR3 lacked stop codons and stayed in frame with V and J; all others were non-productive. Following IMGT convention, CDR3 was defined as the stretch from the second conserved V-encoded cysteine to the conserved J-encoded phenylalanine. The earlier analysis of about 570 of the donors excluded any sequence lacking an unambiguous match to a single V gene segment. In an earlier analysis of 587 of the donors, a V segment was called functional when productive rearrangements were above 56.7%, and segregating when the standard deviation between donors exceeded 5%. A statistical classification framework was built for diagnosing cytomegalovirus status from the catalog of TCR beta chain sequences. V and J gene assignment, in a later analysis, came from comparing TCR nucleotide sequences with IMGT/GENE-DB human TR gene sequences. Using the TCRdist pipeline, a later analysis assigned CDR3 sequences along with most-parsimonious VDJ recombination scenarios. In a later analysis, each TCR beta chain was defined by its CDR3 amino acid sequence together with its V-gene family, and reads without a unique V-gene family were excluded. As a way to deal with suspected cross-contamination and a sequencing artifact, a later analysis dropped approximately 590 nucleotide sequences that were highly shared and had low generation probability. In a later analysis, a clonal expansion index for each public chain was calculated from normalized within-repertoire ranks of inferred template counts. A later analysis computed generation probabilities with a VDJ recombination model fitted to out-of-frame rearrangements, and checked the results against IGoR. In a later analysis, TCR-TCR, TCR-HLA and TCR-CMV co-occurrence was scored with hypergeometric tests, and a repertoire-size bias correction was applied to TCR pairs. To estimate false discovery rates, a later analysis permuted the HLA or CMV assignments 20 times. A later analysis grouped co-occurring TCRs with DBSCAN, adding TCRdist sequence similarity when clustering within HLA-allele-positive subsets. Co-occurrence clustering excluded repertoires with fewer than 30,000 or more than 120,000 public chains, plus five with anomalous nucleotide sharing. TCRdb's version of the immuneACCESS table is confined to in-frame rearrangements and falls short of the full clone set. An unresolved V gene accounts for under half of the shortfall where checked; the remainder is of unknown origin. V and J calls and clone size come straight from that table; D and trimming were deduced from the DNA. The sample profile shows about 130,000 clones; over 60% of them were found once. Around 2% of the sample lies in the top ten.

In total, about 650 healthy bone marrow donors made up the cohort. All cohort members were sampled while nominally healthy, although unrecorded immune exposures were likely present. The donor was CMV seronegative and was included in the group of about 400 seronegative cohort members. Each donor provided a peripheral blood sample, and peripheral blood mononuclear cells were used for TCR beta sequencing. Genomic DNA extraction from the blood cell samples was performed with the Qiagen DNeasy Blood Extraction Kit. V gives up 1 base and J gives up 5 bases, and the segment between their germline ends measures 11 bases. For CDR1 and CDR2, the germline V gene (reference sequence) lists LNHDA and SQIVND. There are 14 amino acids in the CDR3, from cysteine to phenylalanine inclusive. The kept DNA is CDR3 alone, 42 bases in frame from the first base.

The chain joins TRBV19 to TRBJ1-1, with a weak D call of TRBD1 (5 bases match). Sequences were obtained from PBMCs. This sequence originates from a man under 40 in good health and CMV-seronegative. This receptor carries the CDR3 CASSIAGGITEAFF. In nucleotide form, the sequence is TGTGCCAGTAGTATAGCCGGGGGGATAACTGAAGCTTTCTTT.